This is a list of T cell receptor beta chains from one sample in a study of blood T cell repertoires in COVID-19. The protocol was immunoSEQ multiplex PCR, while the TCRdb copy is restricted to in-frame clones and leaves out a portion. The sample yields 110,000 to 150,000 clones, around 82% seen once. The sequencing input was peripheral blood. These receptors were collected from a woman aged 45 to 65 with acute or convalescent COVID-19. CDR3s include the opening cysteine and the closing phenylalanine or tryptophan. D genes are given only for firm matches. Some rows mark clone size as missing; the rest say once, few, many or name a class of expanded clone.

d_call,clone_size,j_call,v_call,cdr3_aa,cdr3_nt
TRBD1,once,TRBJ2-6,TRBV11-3,CASSSGTGTSGANVLTF,TGTGCCAGCAGCTCCGGGACAGGGACCTCTGGGGCCAACGTCCTGACTTTC
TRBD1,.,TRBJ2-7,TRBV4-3,CASSQLPTTMTGAGEQYF,TGCGCCAGCAGCCAACTGCCCACCACTATGACAGGGGCGGGCGAGCAGTACTTC
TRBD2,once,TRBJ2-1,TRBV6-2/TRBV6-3,CASSPGGRVFWTSGDNEQFF,TGTGCCAGCAGCCCCGGGGGACGTGTGTTCTGGACTAGCGGGGACAATGAGCAGTTCTTC
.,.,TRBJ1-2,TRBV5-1,CASSVSDYGYTF,TGCGCCAGCAGCGTTTCGGACTATGGCTACACCTTC
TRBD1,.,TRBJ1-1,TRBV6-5,CASRMTGANEAFF,TGTGCCAGCAGGATGACAGGGGCTAATGAAGCTTTCTTT
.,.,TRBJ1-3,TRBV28,CASSLPLAEGRNTIYF,TGTGCCAGCAGTTTACCCCTCGCGGAGGGTCGTAACACCATATATTTT
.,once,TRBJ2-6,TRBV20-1,CSARGANVLTF,TGCAGTGCCCGGGGGGCCAACGTCCTGACTTTC
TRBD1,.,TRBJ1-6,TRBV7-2,CASSQRQGMDSPLHF,TGTGCCAGCAGCCAGAGACAGGGTATGGATTCACCCCTCCACTTT
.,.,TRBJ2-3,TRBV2,CASRIDSSAYADTQYF,TGTGCCAGCAGAATCGACAGCTCCGCTTATGCAGATACGCAGTATTTT
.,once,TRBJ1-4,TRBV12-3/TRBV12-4,CASSLTRGKGIF,TGTGCCAGCAGTTTAACTCGGGGGAAAGGGATTTTT
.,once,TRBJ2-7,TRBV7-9,CASSFMTGYEQYF,TGTGCCAGCAGCTTTATGACAGGCTACGAGCAGTACTTC
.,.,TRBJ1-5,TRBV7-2,CASGKERGSNQPQHF,TGTGCCAGCGGAAAGGAGAGGGGGAGCAATCAGCCCCAGCATTTT
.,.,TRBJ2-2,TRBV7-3,CASSDRPNTGELFF,TGTGCCAGCAGCGACAGGCCTAACACCGGGGAGCTGTTTTTT
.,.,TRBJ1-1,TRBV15,CATSTRQVMNTEAFF,TGTGCCACCAGCACCCGACAGGTTATGAACACTGAAGCTTTCTTT
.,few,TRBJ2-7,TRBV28,CASSSQGPYEQYF,TGTGCCAGCAGCTCTCAGGGGCCCTACGAGCAGTACTTC
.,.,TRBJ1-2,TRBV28,CASSKTVNYGYTF,TGTGCCAGCAGTAAGACAGTAAACTATGGCTACACCTTC
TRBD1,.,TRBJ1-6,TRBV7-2,CASSLEQGASSPLHF,TGTGCCAGCAGCTTAGAGCAGGGGGCAAGTTCACCCCTCCACTTT
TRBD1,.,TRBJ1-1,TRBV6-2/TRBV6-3,CASSWNRGTEAFF,TGTGCCAGCAGTTGGAACAGGGGCACTGAAGCTTTCTTT
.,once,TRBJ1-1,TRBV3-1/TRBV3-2,CASSQGGGRRTDAFF,TGTGCCAGCAGCCAAGGGGGGGGAAGGAGGACTGACGCTTTCTTT
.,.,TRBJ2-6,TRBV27,CASSYSGANVLTF,TGTGCCAGCAGCTACAGTGGGGCCAACGTCCTGACTTTC
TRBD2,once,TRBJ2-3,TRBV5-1,CASSSPRERGSTDTQYF,TGCGCCAGCAGCTCCCCACGGGAGCGGGGTAGCACAGATACGCAGTATTTT
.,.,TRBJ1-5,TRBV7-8,CASSLDSSTPQHF,TGTGCCAGCAGCTTAGATTCGAGTACGCCCCAGCATTTT
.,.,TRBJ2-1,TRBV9,CASSADNNEQFF,TGTGCCAGCAGCGCGGACAACAATGAGCAGTTCTTC
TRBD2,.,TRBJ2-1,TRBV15,CATRMTSGGYEQFF,TGTGCCACCAGGATGACTAGCGGGGGCTATGAGCAGTTCTTC
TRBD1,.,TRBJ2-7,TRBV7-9,CASSLWYTGTGENEQYF,TGTGCCAGCAGCTTATGGTATACTGGGACAGGGGAGAACGAGCAGTACTTC